Listed below are T cell receptor beta chains from one sample, sequenced in a study of cytomegalovirus exposure and HLA in healthy donors. Measured with immunoSEQ multiplex PCR; TCRdb has only the in-frame clones, and not every one. The sample yields 20,000 to 25,000 clones, 95% to 97% seen once. Sequencing was done on a sample of PBMCs. The receptor set was obtained from a man aged 25 to 40 in good health and CMV-seropositive. The CDR3 runs from the conserved cysteine through the conserved F or W. A D gene is named only where the DNA matches it firmly. Clone size, where shown, is once, few, many, or a class for clones that have expanded.

clone size	J gene	D gene	V gene	CDR3 protein	CDR3 DNA
once	TRBJ2-7	.	TRBV1	CTSSHYPRLAGGWEQYF	TGCACCAGCAGCCATTACCCACGACTAGCGGGAGGGTGGGAGCAGTACTTC
.	TRBJ1-2	TRBD1	TRBV4-2	CASSRGTATTYGYTF	TGTGCCAGCAGCCGGGGGACAGCTACTACCTATGGCTACACCTTC
.	TRBJ1-2	.	TRBV28	CASLHGDHYGYTF	TGTGCCAGCCTCCACGGGGATCACTATGGCTACACCTTC
.	TRBJ2-1	.	TRBV5-1	CASSLGTNNEQFF	TGCGCCAGCAGCTTGGGGACTAACAATGAGCAGTTCTTC
.	TRBJ2-1	.	TRBV9	CASSVEEGVEQFF	TGTGCCAGCAGCGTAGAGGAAGGGGTAGAGCAGTTCTTC
once	TRBJ2-7	.	TRBV28	CASSPIPSGGTYEQYF	TGTGCCAGCAGTCCCATCCCTAGTGGAGGCACCTACGAGCAGTACTTC
.	TRBJ2-2	.	TRBV5-1	CASSLQITNTGELFF	TGCGCCAGCAGCTTACAGATTACGAACACCGGGGAGCTGTTTTTT
.	TRBJ1-1	.	TRBV5-4	CASSPINNPEAFF	TGTGCCAGCAGCCCTATCAATAATCCTGAAGCTTTCTTT
.	TRBJ2-1	.	TRBV7-6	CASSPRESNEQFF	TGTGCCAGCAGCCCTAGAGAGTCCAATGAGCAGTTCTTC
.	TRBJ2-7	TRBD1	TRBV27	CASSWGQGAREQYF	TGTGCCAGCAGTTGGGGACAGGGGGCGAGGGAGCAGTACTTC
.	TRBJ2-1	.	TRBV10-3	CAIRPETKLRGNEQFF	TGTGCCATCAGGCCCGAGACTAAATTACGGGGCAATGAGCAGTTCTTC
.	TRBJ2-7	TRBD2	TRBV28	CASREAGGRPSYEQYF	TGTGCCAGCAGGGAAGCGGGAGGGCGACCTTCCTACGAGCAGTACTTC
.	TRBJ1-4	TRBD1	TRBV7-6	CASSLGGTGLNEKLFF	TGTGCCAGCAGCTTAGGAGGGACAGGGCTTAATGAAAAACTGTTTTTT
.	TRBJ1-3	.	TRBV4-1	CASSNTLGNTIYF	TGCGCCAGCAGCAACACGCTGGGAAACACCATATATTTT
.	TRBJ2-2	.	TRBV6-4	CASADRANTGELFF	TGTGCCAGCGCCGACAGAGCGAACACCGGGGAGCTGTTTTTT
.	TRBJ1-1	.	TRBV5-4	CASSLGGGRVVGAFF	TGTGCCAGCAGCTTGGGGGGGGGCCGCGTAGTCGGAGCTTTCTTT
.	TRBJ2-1	TRBD2	TRBV18	CASSPQGAGGSHEQFF	TGTGCCAGCTCACCCCAAGGAGCGGGAGGTAGTCATGAGCAGTTCTTC
.	TRBJ1-1	TRBD1	TRBV10-3	CAISGKTGGTEAFF	TGTGCCATCAGTGGCAAGACAGGGGGCACTGAAGCTTTCTTT
.	TRBJ1-1	.	TRBV9	CASSVLDIGAEAFF	TGTGCCAGCAGCGTTCTCGATATCGGGGCTGAAGCTTTCTTT
.	TRBJ1-2	.	TRBV7-2	CASSFIRGSYRNGYTF	TGTGCCAGCAGCTTCATTAGGGGGTCGTATAGAAATGGCTACACCTTC
.	TRBJ2-4	.	TRBV5-4	CASSFRGRDIQYF	TGTGCCAGCAGCTTCCGCGGCAGGGACATTCAGTACTTC
.	TRBJ2-5	TRBD1	TRBV29-1	CSVRQGAGETQYF	TGCAGCGTCCGACAGGGGGCGGGAGAGACCCAGTACTTC
.	TRBJ2-6	.	TRBV19	CASTIDRSGANVLTF	TGTGCCAGTACTATTGACAGGTCTGGGGCCAACGTCCTGACTTTC
.	TRBJ2-2	TRBD1	TRBV2	CASKGQGLNTGELFF	TGTGCCAGCAAAGGACAGGGGTTGAACACCGGGGAGCTGTTTTTT
.	TRBJ2-5	TRBD2	TRBV27	CASSSLAGSQETQYF	TGTGCCAGCAGTTCCCTAGCGGGAAGCCAAGAGACCCAGTACTTC
once	TRBJ1-2	TRBD1	TRBV14	CASSPDRGHGYTF	TGTGCCAGCAGCCCGGACAGGGGGCATGGCTACACCTTC